This paragraph covers one TCR beta chain sequence. Its antigen is as yet unknown. Molecular identifiers with 6-nucleotide sample barcodes were added during cDNA synthesis via template switching. Each CDR3 protein gets one entry in TCRdb, which reprocessed the 5' RACE reads and gives no DNA. The table lists 300,000 to 450,000 distinct CDR3 sequences, with roughly 2.6% in the top ten. This specimen belongs to a study of monozygotic twins with inflammatory bowel disease. This CDR3 is 14 amino acids long. Germline CDR1 and CDR2: LGHDT and YNNKEL (reference sequence). Findings and limits, study-wide: Discordant twins showed the same repertoire similarity as concordant twins, possibly from limited power.

One blood sample of approximately 2.5 ml was taken from each donor. Sample: blood. The TCR comes from a human donor with ulcerative colitis or Crohn's disease, or a healthy co-twin of an affected twin (not recorded which). The J gene is TRBJ2-2, the V gene TRBV3-1; TCRdb lists TRBD1, though no DNA is available to test this call. CDR3 residues: CASSQESRAGELFF. Filled out from reference TRBV3-1 and TRBJ2-2, the complete variable domain reads DTAVSQTPKYLVTQMGNDKSIKCEQNLGHDTMYWYKQDSKKFLKIMFSYNNKELIINETVPNRFSPKSPDKAHLNLHINSLELGDSAVYFCASSQESRAGELFFGEGSRLTVL.